The 22 T cell receptor beta chains given below trace back to one sample, sequenced in a study of blood T cell repertoires in COVID-19. The table came from immunoSEQ multiplex PCR; TCRdb's copy has only in-frame clones and leaves some out. The sample records more than 100,000 clones, roughly 91% being singletons. Sample: peripheral blood. All receptors derive from a man in his fifties with active or convalescent COVID-19.

CDR3 sequence reads: CATSRRGGTGTEQYF. As DNA, the CDR3 is TGTGCCACCAGCAGAAGGGGGGGGACAGGGACCGAGCAGTACTTC. The rearrangement uses TRBV15 and TRBJ2-7; 9 bases line up with TRBD1. The CDR3 covers 15 residues. CDR1 is LNHNV, CDR2 YYDKDF, per germline (reference sequence). Unmatched junction bases numbered 8, after V lost 2 bases and J lost 6 bases.

This chain joins TRBV3-1 (or the pseudogene TRBV3-2) and TRBJ1-6, with 9 positions matching TRBD1. With 2 bases clipped from V and 7 bases from J, the junction kept 9 bases outside the gene matches. Germline lookup yields CDR1 LGHDT and CDR2 YNNKEL (reference sequence). The CDR3 is 17 amino acids. This CDR3 reads CASSQSHRGQVNSPLHF. CDR3 coding DNA: TGTGCCAGCAGCCAATCTCACAGGGGGCAGGTGAATTCACCCCTCCACTTT.

This clone was picked up one time. The V call is TRBV10-3, the J call TRBJ1-4; no clear D gene. CDR3 length: 17 amino acids. Trimming stripped 1 base from V and 0 bases from J, with 12 bases between. Per germline, CDR1 ENHRY and CDR2 SYGVKD. CDR3 loop: CAISEFGLRATNEKLFF. Written as DNA, the CDR3 is TGTGCCATCAGTGAGTTTGGACTAAGAGCAACTAATGAAAAACTGTTTTTT.

The chain carries TRBV2 and TRBJ2-1, with 9 bases aligning to TRBD2. In germline, CDR1 is SNHLY, CDR2 FYNNEI. J was trimmed by 6 bases and V by 3 bases; bases with no gene match: 3. This CDR3 is built from 14 residues. CDR3: CASSDGSGSNEQFF. Here the CDR3 DNA reads TGTGCCAGCAGTGATGGTAGCGGGAGCAATGAGCAGTTCTTC.

This chain joins TRBV18 and TRBJ2-7, with 8 bases lining up with TRBD1. CDR1 and CDR2 (germline): KGHSH, LQKENI. This CDR3 is built from 16 residues. V lost 1 base and J lost 0; bases outside the gene matches: 5. The CDR3 spells CASSPQDRVLSYEQYF. CDR3 coding DNA: TGTGCCAGCTCACCACAGGACAGGGTTCTCTCCTACGAGCAGTACTTC.

The V call is TRBV21-1, the J call TRBJ1-5; the D call in the table, TRBD1, was not verified against the DNA. TRBV21-1 is given as a pseudogene. This CDR3 is built from 17 residues. The DNA for the CDR3 is TGTGCCAGCAGCAAAGACCCCGACAGGGGATGGAAGCAGCCCCAGCATTTT. It translates to CASSKDPDRGWKQPQHF.

This chain joins TRBV7-8 and TRBJ2-2; D unclear. Germline loops: CDR1 SGHVS, CDR2 FQNEAQ. Trimming stripped 8 bases from V and 0 bases from J, with 16 bases between. The CDR3 is made up of 16 amino acids. CDR3 residues: CASRRAGPPNTGELFF. CDR3 nucleotide sequence: TGTGCCAGCCGAAGAGCAGGTCCCCCGAACACCGGGGAGCTGTTTTTT.

The chain carries TRBV7-2 and TRBJ1-3; the match to TRBD1 covers 8 bases. CDR3 length equals 17 residues. Germline values: CDR1 SGHTA, CDR2 FQGNSA. V shed 1 base and J 0 bases; nucleotides not matched to a gene: 5. The CDR3 DNA follows: TGTGCCAGCAGCTTAGGAGGCAGGGGGCTCTCTGGAAACACCATATATTTT. This gives the protein CASSLGGRGLSGNTIYF.

The chain has TRBV25-1 and TRBJ1-2; D perhaps matches TRBD1 (5 bases). Trimming removed 1 base at V and 6 bases at J, with 18 bases between. This CDR3 is 16 amino acids long. CDR1 MGHDK and CDR2 SYGVNS come from the germline V gene. The CDR3 reads CASSESVVGGVHGYTF. Written as DNA, the CDR3 is TGTGCCAGCAGTGAATCAGTAGTCGGGGGAGTACATGGCTACACCTTC.

The chain couples TRBV20-1 to TRBJ2-5; D may be TRBD1 (5 bases). This CDR3 contains 13 residues. The germline V gene encodes CDR1 DFQATT and CDR2 SNEGSKA (reference sequence). The germline V and J ends were trimmed by 3 bases and 4 bases, with 12 bases remaining between them. This chain's CDR3 is CSASAGNGETQYF. CDR3 sequence (DNA): TGCAGTGCTAGTGCAGGGAATGGAGAGACCCAGTACTTC.

This sequence joins TRBV24-1 and TRBJ1-4; 10 bases line up with TRBD1. V was pared by 0 bases and J by 1 base, with 4 bases of the junction left unmatched. The CDR3 consists of 18 residues. Germline lookup yields CDR1 KGHDR and CDR2 SFDVKD. The CDR3 loop reads CATSDLRTGGKTNEKLFF. The DNA for the CDR3 is TGTGCCACCAGTGATTTGCGGACAGGGGGGAAAACTAATGAAAAACTGTTTTTT.

This clone was observed a few times. V is TRBV3-1 (or the pseudogene TRBV3-2) and J is TRBJ2-1, with TRBD1 identical over 8 bases. The V gene's germline CDR1 is LGHDT and CDR2 YNNKEL (reference sequence). This CDR3 region has 15 residues. V dropped 4 bases and J dropped 8; count of bases not matched to a gene: 10. CDR3 nucleotides: TGTGCCAGCAGCCGGTTCCGGGACAGGTCCCATGAGCAGTTCTTC. This encodes CASSRFRDRSHEQFF.

V is TRBV15 and J is TRBJ2-1; the D gene is possibly TRBD2 (6 bases). The CDR3 is 16 residues long. Germline-derived CDR1 and CDR2 are LNHNV and YYDKDF (reference sequence). Trimming took off 0 bases at V and 7 bases at J, with 16 bases between the two ends. CDR3 in DNA: TGTGCCACCAGCAGAGATGGTCAGGAGGGGAGGAATGAGCAGTTCTTC. The encoded protein is CATSRDGQEGRNEQFF.

The CDR3 region has the DNA TGTGCCAGCGGACAGGGGGCTTTGCCCCAGCATTTT. Translated: CASGQGALPQHF. The chain links TRBV19 to TRBJ1-5; 11 bases agree with TRBD1. Germline CDR1 LNHDA, CDR2 SQIVND (reference sequence). The trim removed 9 bases at V and 9 bases at J, leaving 4 bases unmatched. The CDR3 contains 12 residues.

The V gene is TRBV24-1, the J gene TRBJ2-1; 7 bases match TRBD2. V lost 5 bases, J lost 7 bases, and 7 bases stayed unmatched. The CDR3 is 14 residues long. Germline values: CDR1 KGHDR, CDR2 SFDVKD. CDR3 nucleotides: TGTGCCACCAGTGTGCAGGGAGGGGAGAATGAGCAGTTCTTC. Amino acids: CATSVQGGENEQFF.

The chain uses TRBV10-3 and TRBJ2-7; 10 bases are a match to TRBD1. The J segment lost 2 bases and the V segment lost 3 bases, leaving 7 bases of the junction unmatched. Germline V lookup: CDR1 ENHRY, CDR2 SYGVKD. The length of the CDR3 is 16 residues. The CDR3 bases are TGTGCCATCAGTGATACGGGACAGGGGAAACCCTACGAGCAGTACTTC. It codes for CAISDTGQGKPYEQYF.

The chain uses TRBV30 and TRBJ2-5; tentatively, D is TRBD2 (5 bases). Germline V gives CDR1 GTSNPN, CDR2 SVGIG (reference sequence). Trimming shortened V by 5 bases and J by 5 bases, and 9 bases separated the two germline ends. The CDR3 totals 11 residues. This CDR3 is CAWGGEETQYF. CDR3 bases: TGTGCCTGGGGAGGCGAGGAGACCCAGTACTTC. Together with reference TRBV30 and TRBJ2-5, the CDR3 gives the full variable domain: SQTIHQWPATLVQPVGSPLSLECTVEGTSNPNLYWYRQAAGRGLQLLFYSVGIGQISSEVPQNLSASRPQDRQFILSSKKLLLSDSGFYLCAWGGEETQYFGPGTRLLVL.

V usage is TRBV7-9 and J usage is TRBJ2-3, with 10 bases lining up with TRBD2. The CDR3 extends over 16 amino acids. After removal of 1 base from V and 1 base from J, the junction contained 2 bases not matched to a gene. Germline-derived CDR1 and CDR2 are SEHNR and FQNEAQ (reference sequence). CDR3 sequence (DNA): TGTGCCAGCAGCTTAGGGCTAGCGGGGGGCACAGATACGCAGTATTTT. Translation gives CASSLGLAGGTDTQYF. Looking up the rest from reference TRBV7-9 and TRBJ2-3 gives the full variable domain: DTGVSQNPRHKITKRGQNVTFRCDPISEHNRLYWYRQTLGQGPEFLTYFQNEAQLEKSRLLSDRFSAERPKGSFSTLEIQRTEQGDSAMYLCASSLGLAGGTDTQYFGPGTRLTVL.

The chain is built from TRBV19 and TRBJ1-5; perhaps TRBD1 as D (6 bases). Germline lookup yields CDR1 LNHDA and CDR2 SQIVND (reference sequence). Trimming removed 4 bases at V and 6 bases at J, with 10 bases between. This CDR3 is 13 amino acids long. The CDR3, as DNA: TGTGCCAGTAGTAAACAGGGTGCTCAGCCCCAGCATTTT. Translating it yields CASSKQGAQPQHF.

Only one count was recorded for this clone. The chain couples TRBV15 to TRBJ2-2; 9 positions agree with TRBD1. The junction had 4 bases not matched to a gene; V was cut back by 5 bases and J by 3 bases. Germline V gene lookup returns CDR1 LNHNV and CDR2 YYDKDF (reference sequence). This CDR3 contains 15 residues. CDR3 in DNA: TGTGCCACCAGCTTGGGACAGGGTTACACCGGGGAGCTGTTTTTT. This codes for CATSLGQGYTGELFF.

This chain joins TRBV25-1 and TRBJ1-5, with D unresolved. The CDR3 extends over 14 amino acids. Germline V gene sequence: CDR1 MGHDK, CDR2 SYGVNS. The germline V and J ends were trimmed by 2 bases and 6 bases, with 11 bases remaining between them. CDR3 region: CASSEEGGSQPQHF. In nucleotides, the CDR3 is TGTGCCAGCAGTGAAGAGGGAGGGAGTCAGCCCCAGCATTTT.

This chain uses TRBV4-1 with TRBJ2-2; possible D gene TRBD2, 7 bases. CDR3 size: 21 residues. V dropped 0 bases and J dropped 3 bases, with 26 bases sitting between them. Per the germline V gene, CDR1 is MGHRA and CDR2 is YSYEKL. The CDR3 DNA reads TGCGCCAGCAGCCAAGAGAGGGGGAGGACTAGTCGTGGGCCGGACACCGGGGAGCTGTTTTTT. Translated: CASSQERGRTSRGPDTGELFF.